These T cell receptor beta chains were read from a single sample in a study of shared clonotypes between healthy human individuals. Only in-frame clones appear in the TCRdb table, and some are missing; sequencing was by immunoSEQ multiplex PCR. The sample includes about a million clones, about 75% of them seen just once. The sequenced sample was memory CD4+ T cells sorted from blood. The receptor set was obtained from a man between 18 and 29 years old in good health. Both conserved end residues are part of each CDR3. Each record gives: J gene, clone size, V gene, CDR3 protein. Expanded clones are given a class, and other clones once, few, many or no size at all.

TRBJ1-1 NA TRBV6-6 CASSGHFDEAFF
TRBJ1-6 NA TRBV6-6 CASSRTTSGSPLHF
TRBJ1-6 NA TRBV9 CASSVGTGVKNSPLHF
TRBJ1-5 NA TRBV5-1 CASSLAGQGNQPQHF
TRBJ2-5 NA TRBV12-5 CASGPSRGTQYF
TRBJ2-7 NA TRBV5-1 CASSLRTGPGSSYEQYF
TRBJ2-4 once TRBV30 CAWDRLADKNIQYF
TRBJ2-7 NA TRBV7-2 CASSPRSNSGRMAYEQYF
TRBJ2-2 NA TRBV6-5 CASRQTSGRELFF
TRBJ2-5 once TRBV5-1 CASSPGTGQETQYF
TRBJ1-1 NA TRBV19 CASIGAWGTEAFF
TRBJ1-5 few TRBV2 CASSEFGNQPQHF
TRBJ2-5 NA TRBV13 CASSARQGETQYF
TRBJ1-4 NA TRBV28 CASSQLGREKLFF
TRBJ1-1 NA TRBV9 CASSGGQRLTEAFF
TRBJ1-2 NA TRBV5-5 CASSLEGLPNYGYTF
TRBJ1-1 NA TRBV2 CASSLQGASTEAFF
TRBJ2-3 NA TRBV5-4 CASSLAPTDTQYF
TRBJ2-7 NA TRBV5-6 CASGLSGAIHEQYF
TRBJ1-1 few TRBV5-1 CASRRFLEGEAFF
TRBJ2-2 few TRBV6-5 CASSGRSGELFF
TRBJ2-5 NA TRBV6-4 CASSRAGEVGETQYF
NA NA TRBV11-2 CASSLYSNEQYF
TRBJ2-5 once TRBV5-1 CASSLSGTGKKTQYF
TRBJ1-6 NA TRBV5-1 CASSFAGAGGDSPLHF
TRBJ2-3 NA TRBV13 CASSLLGRSGSTDTQYF
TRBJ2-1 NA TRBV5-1 CASSRTSGGTYNEQFF
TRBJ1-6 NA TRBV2 CASRPTNSINSYNSPLHF
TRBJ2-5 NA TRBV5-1 CASSLTSGVGETQYF
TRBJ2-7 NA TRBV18 CASSPSSYEQYF
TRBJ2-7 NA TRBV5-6 CASSLEPGDTYEQYF
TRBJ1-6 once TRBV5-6 CASSWGQSSSPLHF
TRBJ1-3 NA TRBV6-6 CASSLDNSGNTIYF
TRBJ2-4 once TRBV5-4 CASSHKTSPNIQYF
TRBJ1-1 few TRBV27 CASSLLWTGRISEAFF
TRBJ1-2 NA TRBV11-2 CASSKAGYGYTF
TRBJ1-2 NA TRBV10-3 CAISGGRGGYGYTF
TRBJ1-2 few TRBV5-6 CASSRQGAGGYTF
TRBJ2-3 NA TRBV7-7 CASSLDGTSTDTQYF
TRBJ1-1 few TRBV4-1 CASSQPFRNTEAFF